This TCR beta chain appears in the sequencing data of a study of sequential checkpoint blockade in melanoma. Study-level information: Patients were randomized 1:1 to nivolumab-then-ipilimumab or ipilimumab-then-nivolumab first-line. Both treatment sequences were followed by maintenance nivolumab.

Treatment reported: randomized to nivolumab then ipilimumab (arm A) or the reverse (arm B). DNA-damaging chemotherapy had not been given to any patient beforehand. PBMC sorting kept live CD3+CD8+ cells without CD19 or CD56. V was cut by 2 bases and J by 0 bases, with 8 bases left in between. The CDR3 is made up of 15 amino acids. Germline V lookup: CDR1 LNHDA, CDR2 SQIVND (reference sequence). Sequencing used immunoSEQ multiplex PCR; TCRdb keeps in-frame clones, though not all of them. Among fewer than 10,000 clones listed, about 92% were seen once. The TCR was taken from a human donor with melanoma. This chain joins TRBV19 and TRBJ1-5; D possibly corresponds to TRBD1 (5 bases). Sequences were derived from CD8+ T cells sorted from blood (inferred from file names), sampled from a patient given nivolumab and ipilimumab in sequence. CDR3 region: CASSISTGSNQPQHF. The CDR3 DNA is TGTGCCAGTAGTATATCCACAGGTAGCAATCAGCCCCAGCATTTT.